Listed here is a single T cell receptor (beta chain). The data stem from a study of early T cells in non-severe SARS-CoV-2 infection. On the study more broadly: RNA in bulk from unsorted whole blood was sequenced, and chains were unpaired.

CDR3 length: 15 amino acids. Trimming took off 3 bases at V and 0 bases at J, with 10 bases between the two ends. CDR1 and CDR2 (germline): MNHEY, SMNVEV (reference sequence). TCRdb re-derived calls from the 5' RACE reads in MiXCR, one entry per CDR3 protein. This table holds about 71,000 distinct CDR3 sequences, under 15% found once. The input for sequencing was whole blood, taken at baseline. The source of this sequence is an adult who was a healthcare worker with PCR-confirmed SARS-CoV-2 infection or an uninfected control (not recorded which). This rearrangement joins TRBV27 to TRBJ2-3; unclear D gene. The CDR3 region is CASSFLGWSTDTQYF. The CDR3 nucleotides read TGTGCCAGCAGTTTTCTGGGTTGGAGCACAGATACGCAGTATTTT.